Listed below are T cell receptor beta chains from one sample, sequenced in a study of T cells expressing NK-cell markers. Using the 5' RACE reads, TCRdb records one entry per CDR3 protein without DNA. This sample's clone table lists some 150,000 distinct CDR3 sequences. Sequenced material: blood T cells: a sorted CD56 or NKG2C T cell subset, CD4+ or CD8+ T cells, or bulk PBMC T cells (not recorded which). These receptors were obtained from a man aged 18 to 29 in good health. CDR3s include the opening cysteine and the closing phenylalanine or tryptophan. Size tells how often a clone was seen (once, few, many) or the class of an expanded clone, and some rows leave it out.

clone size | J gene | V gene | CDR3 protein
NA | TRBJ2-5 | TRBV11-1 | CASSLSVETQYF
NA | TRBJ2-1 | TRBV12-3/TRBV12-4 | CASSPGLAGGTYNEQFF
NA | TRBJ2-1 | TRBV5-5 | CASSLELAGGYNEQFF
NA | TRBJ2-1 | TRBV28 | CASETALIGSSYNEQFF
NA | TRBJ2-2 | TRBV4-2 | CASSQGRGGPGELFF
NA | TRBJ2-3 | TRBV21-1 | CASSNAGADTQYF
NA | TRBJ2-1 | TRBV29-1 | CSVQGITYNEQFF
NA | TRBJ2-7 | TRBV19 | CASSIGLARAYEQYF
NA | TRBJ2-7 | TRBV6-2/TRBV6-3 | CASSSPGTGAYEQYF
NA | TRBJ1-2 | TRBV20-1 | CSALDRQGGYTF
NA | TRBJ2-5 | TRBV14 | CASSHPGTSETQYF
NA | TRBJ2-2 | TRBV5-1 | CASSYNQLAGGTGELFF
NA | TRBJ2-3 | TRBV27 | CASSNLAGAITDTQYF
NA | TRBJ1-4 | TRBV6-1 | CASNLGEKLFF
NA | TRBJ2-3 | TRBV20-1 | CSARDNGDTQYF
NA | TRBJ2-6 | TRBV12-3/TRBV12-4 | CASSSGVSGGANVLTF
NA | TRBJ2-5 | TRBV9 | CASSVFSGSGETQYF
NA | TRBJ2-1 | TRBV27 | CASSVSGELYNEQFF
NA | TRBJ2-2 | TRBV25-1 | CASSVGPAGELFF
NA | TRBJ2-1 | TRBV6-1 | CASANTGAYNEQFF
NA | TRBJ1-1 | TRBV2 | CASSSGTNTEAFF
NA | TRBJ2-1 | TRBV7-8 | CASRPQGDSYNEQFF
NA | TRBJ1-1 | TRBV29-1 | CSVEKGRAGDTEAFF
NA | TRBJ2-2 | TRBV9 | CASSVGQGKTGELFF
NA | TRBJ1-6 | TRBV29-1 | CSVQPQGGSPLHF
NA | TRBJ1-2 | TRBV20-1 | CSGRTEEGYTF
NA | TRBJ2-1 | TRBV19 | CASSMGRTPSYNEQFF
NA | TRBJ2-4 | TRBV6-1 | CASSPPGHRAKNIQYF
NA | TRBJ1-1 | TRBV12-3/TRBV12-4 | CASSGYGTGGGTEAFF
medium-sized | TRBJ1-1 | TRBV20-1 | CSARGWTNTEAFF
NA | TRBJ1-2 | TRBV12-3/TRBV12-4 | CASSPYVQPPRNGYTF
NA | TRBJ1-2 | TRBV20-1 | CSARDLTVYGYTF
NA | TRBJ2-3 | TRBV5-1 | CASSMPTGAADTQYF